The 13 T cell receptor beta chains below come from one sample, sequenced in a study of T cell responses to AZD1222 COVID-19 vaccine. Repertoires were generated with immunoSEQ multiplex PCR, while TCRdb's copy carries only in-frame clones and drops some. The table has tens of thousands of clones, roughly 88% seen once; the top ten hold about 10%. The material sequenced was peripheral blood, taken 28 days after the second AZD1222 dose. The receptors here all came from an adult who received the AZD1222 COVID-19 vaccine.

The rearrangement links TRBV19 to TRBJ2-3, with D possibly matching TRBD2 (5 bases). V was cut by 11 bases and J by 0 bases, with 18 bases left in between. Germline V lookup: CDR1 LNHDA, CDR2 SQIVND (reference sequence). The CDR3 runs to 15 residues. CDR3 coding DNA: TGTGCCTCAACTAGTGGCGGTGCTAGCACAGATACGCAGTATTTT. Its protein is CASTSGGASTDTQYF. Together with reference TRBV19 and TRBJ2-3, the CDR3 gives the full variable domain: DGGITQSPKYLFRKEGQNVTLSCEQNLNHDAMYWYRQDPGQGLRLIYYSQIVNDFQKGDIAEGYSVSREKKESFPLTVTSAQKNPTAFYLCASTSGGASTDTQYFGPGTRLTVL.

V usage is TRBV2 and J usage is TRBJ1-2; no definite D call. CDR3 length: 13 residues. CDR1 is SNHLY and CDR2 is FYNNEI in the germline V gene. V was trimmed by 3 bases and J by 3 bases, leaving 8 bases between them. CDR3 in amino acids: CASSDISHYGYTF. In DNA, the CDR3 is TGTGCCAGCAGTGACATCTCTCACTATGGCTACACCTTC.

V usage is TRBV7-6 and J usage is TRBJ1-4; D uncertain. The germline V gene has CDR1 SGHVS and CDR2 FNYEAQ. Deletions cut 2 bases from V and 7 bases from J, with 8 bases between. There are 13 residues in the CDR3. CDR3 amino acids: CASSLIRGEKLFF. The CDR3 DNA reads as TGTGCCAGCAGCTTAATTCGGGGTGAAAAACTGTTTTTT.

The gene calls are TRBV6-5 and TRBJ1-3, with D maybe TRBD1 (6 bases). There are 15 residues in the CDR3. The V gene lost 3 bases and the J gene lost 2 bases, with 11 bases spanning the gap. Germline assignment: CDR1 MNHEY and CDR2 SVGAGI. The CDR3 spells CASSYSTGPGNTIYF. CDR3 DNA: TGTGCCAGCAGTTATAGTACAGGGCCTGGAAACACCATATATTTT.

This clone showed up just once. The chain has TRBV3-1 (or the pseudogene TRBV3-2) and TRBJ2-3, with no clear D. The CDR3 has 16 residues. Deletions cut 6 bases from V and 2 bases from J, with 18 bases between. Looked up from germline, CDR1 is LGHDT and CDR2 is YNNKEL (reference sequence). CDR3 DNA sequence: TGTGCCAGCAGTCAGCCGTGGAGTAAATACACAGATACGCAGTATTTT. It specifies CASSQPWSKYTDTQYF.

The chain employs TRBV21-1 and TRBJ1-1. TRBV21-1 is designated a pseudogene. The CDR3 length is 16 residues. The CDR3 spells CPSSKPRPYRNTEAFF. CDR3 nucleotide sequence: TGTCCCAGCAGCAAACCACGACCGTATAGGAACACTGAAGCTTTCTTT.

The table lists this clone with a few counts. One end of the junction varies from germline; a read error may be responsible. The V call is TRBV7-9, the J call TRBJ2-7; a possible D gene is TRBD2 (6 bases). Germline V gene lookup returns CDR1 SEHNR and CDR2 FQNEAQ (reference sequence). This CDR3 is 13 amino acids long. This chain's CDR3 is CASSKRDSHEQYF. DNA of the CDR3: TGTGCCAGCAGCAAACGGGACTCCCACGAGCAGTACTTC.

This clone was counted ten times or more. V and J are TRBV27 and TRBJ2-7; TRBD2 aligns across 9 bases. Germline values: CDR1 MNHEY, CDR2 SMNVEV (reference sequence). This CDR3 is 15 amino acids long. The trim removed 3 bases at V and 6 bases at J, leaving 9 bases unmatched. CDR3 coding DNA: TGTGCCAGCAGTTTTTCGGGACTAGCCTCGAGCGAGCAGTACTTC. Protein: CASSFSGLASSEQYF.

The rearrangement links TRBV11-2 to TRBJ1-4; no clear D gene. CDR1 is SGHAT and CDR2 is FQNNGV in the germline V gene. V was pared by 4 bases and J by 0 bases, with 12 bases between. CDR3 size: 16 residues. DNA of the CDR3: TGTGCCAGCAGCTCCCCGGCGACCCCAACTAATGAAAAACTGTTTTTT. Encoded protein: CASSSPATPTNEKLFF.

This rearrangement joins TRBV5-4 to TRBJ2-7; D not certain. The CDR3 runs 15 residues. The V and J ends lost 4 bases and 3 bases respectively, with 17 bases between them. Germline loops: CDR1 SGHNT, CDR2 YYREEE (reference sequence). This CDR3 is CASSPVKDLYYEQYF. The CDR3 bases are TGTGCCAGCAGCCCTGTGAAAGATCTCTACTACGAGCAGTACTTC. Supplemented by reference TRBV5-4 and TRBJ2-7, the full variable domain reads ETGVTQSPTHLIKTRGQQVTLRCSSQSGHNTVSWYQQALGQGPQFIFQYYREEENGRGNFPPRFSGLQFPNYSSELNVNALELDDSALYLCASSPVKDLYYEQYFGPGTRLTVT.

V is TRBV7-9 and J is TRBJ2-6; D assignment may be TRBD1 or TRBD2 (7 bases each). This CDR3 is 17 amino acids long. V was shortened by 5 bases and J by 0 bases, with 14 bases between the two germline ends. The germline V gene encodes CDR1 SEHNR and CDR2 FQNEAQ (reference sequence). In DNA, the CDR3 is TGTGCCAGCAGCCCCCAGGGGGGGATCTCTGGGGCCAACGTCCTGACTTTC. Its protein is CASSPQGGISGANVLTF. Filled out from reference TRBV7-9 and TRBJ2-6, the complete variable domain reads DTGVSQNPRHKITKRGQNVTFRCDPISEHNRLYWYRQTLGQGPEFLTYFQNEAQLEKSRLLSDRFSAERPKGSFSTLEIQRTEQGDSAMYLCASSPQGGISGANVLTFGAGSRLTVL.

The chain is built from TRBV7-6 and TRBJ1-1; perhaps TRBD1 as D (5 bases). V lost 4 bases to trimming and J lost 0 bases, with 6 bases between them. The V gene's germline CDR1 is SGHVS and CDR2 FNYEAQ. The CDR3 covers 13 residues. This CDR3 reads CASSSTVNTEAFF. The CDR3 nucleotides read TGTGCCAGCAGCTCGACAGTGAACACTGAAGCTTTCTTT.

This clone was detected once. V usage is TRBV9 and J usage is TRBJ2-2, with unresolved D. The CDR3 has 12 residues. V lost 4 bases and J 6 bases, leaving 7 bases between the germline ends. Germline lookup yields CDR1 SGDLS and CDR2 YYNGEE. The CDR3 sequence is CASSSSPGELFF. In nucleotides, the CDR3 is TGTGCCAGCAGCTCCTCCCCCGGGGAGCTGTTTTTT.